Listed below are T cell receptor beta chains from one sample, sequenced in a study of blood T cell repertoires in COVID-19. Sequencing used immunoSEQ multiplex PCR; TCRdb keeps in-frame clones, though not all of them. The sample includes just under 90,000 clones, more than 90% of them seen just once. Material: peripheral blood. The source of these receptors is a man aged 55-75 years with acute or convalescent COVID-19. CDR3s include the opening cysteine and the closing phenylalanine or tryptophan. Fields, in order: J gene, D gene, clone size, V gene, CDR3 protein, CDR3 DNA. The D gene is left open where the match is weak. Size is omitted from some rows. Given values are once, few, many or a class for expanded clones.

>TRBJ2-7|.|.|TRBV6-5
CASSPGGSHEQYF
TGTGCCAGCAGCCCCGGTGGTTCCCACGAGCAGTACTTC
>TRBJ1-4|.|.|TRBV7-2
CASSLFRQDNEKLFF
TGTGCCAGCAGCTTATTTCGGCAGGATAATGAAAAACTGTTTTTT
>TRBJ1-5|.|.|TRBV6-2/TRBV6-3
CASSLDRNQPQHF
TGTGCCAGCAGCCTGGACAGAAATCAGCCCCAGCATTTT
>TRBJ1-4|.|few|TRBV7-2
CASSLDREGKLFF
TGTGCCAGCAGCTTAGACCGGGAGGGAAAACTGTTTTTT
>TRBJ2-3|.|once|TRBV19
CASTNRGGINTDTQYF
TGTGCCAGTACCAACCGGGGCGGGATTAATACAGATACGCAGTATTTT
>TRBJ1-2|TRBD1|.|TRBV15
CATSIRTGQGYTF
TGTGCCACCAGCATACGGACAGGGCAAGGCTACACCTTC
>TRBJ1-1|TRBD1|.|TRBV9
CASSANRDRGLTEAFF
TGTGCCAGCAGCGCGAACAGAGACAGGGGACTCACTGAAGCTTTCTTT
>TRBJ1-2|TRBD1|.|TRBV29-1
CSVVLRTGSKDGYTF
TGCAGCGTTGTTCTCCGGACAGGATCTAAGGATGGCTACACCTTC
>TRBJ2-7|TRBD2|.|TRBV6-5
CASSYSSSGTYEQYF
TGTGCCAGCAGTTACTCATCTAGCGGGACTTACGAGCAGTACTTC
>TRBJ2-4|.|once|TRBV2
CASIRTIAKNIQYF
TGTGCCAGCATCAGGACTATAGCCAAAAACATTCAGTACTTC
>TRBJ2-7|.|.|TRBV19
CASSYKTGKIYEQYF
TGTGCCAGTAGTTATAAGACAGGCAAGATCTACGAGCAGTACTTC
>TRBJ2-3|.|.|TRBV21-1
CASSSRTSGSVGDTQYF
TGTGCCAGCAGCTCCAGGACTAGCGGGAGCGTGGGAGATACGCAGTATTTT
>TRBJ2-3|TRBD2|.|TRBV3-1/TRBV3-2
CASSQLGLAGDTQYF
TGTGCCAGCAGCCAACTCGGACTAGCGGGAGATACGCAGTATTTT
>TRBJ2-3|.|.|TRBV7-9
CASSPLRAGTDTQYF
TGTGCCAGCAGCCCTCTCAGGGCTGGCACAGATACGCAGTATTTT
>TRBJ2-5|.|.|TRBV5-6
CASSRTGGYQETQYF
TGTGCCAGCAGCCGGACAGGAGGGTACCAAGAGACCCAGTACTTC
>TRBJ1-5|.|.|TRBV28
CASSLMGGQPQHF
TGTGCCAGCAGTTTAATGGGGGGTCAGCCCCAGCATTTT
>TRBJ1-1|TRBD1|.|TRBV14
CASSLGKQGLNTEAFF
TGTGCCAGCAGCCTCGGTAAACAGGGGTTGAACACTGAAGCTTTCTTT
>TRBJ2-6|TRBD1|.|TRBV7-2
CASSLARDRVTGANVLTF
TGTGCCAGCAGCTTAGCGCGCGACAGGGTTACTGGGGCCAACGTCCTGACTTTC